The sequence of this TCR beta chain was determined in a study of OX40 agonist ivuxolimab in advanced cancers. Study summary: Of the participants, under 50% had some prior anti-PD-1, anti-PD-L1 or anti-CTLA-4 therapy, which was allowed.

Samples were taken at baseline and on day 1 of cycles 4 and 7. Method: immunoSEQ multiplex PCR; TCRdb's copy keeps in-frame clones and lacks some. In the table there are around 30,000 clones, 75% to 90% of which are singletons. The V and J ends lost 5 bases and 2 bases respectively, with 13 bases between them. Germline V gives CDR1 SEHNR, CDR2 FQNEAQ (reference sequence). The CDR3 is 14 residues long. The TCR was taken from an adult with an advanced solid tumor such as melanoma, head and neck, liver or kidney cancer. Sequencing used CD4+ or CD8+ T cells sorted from blood, obtained in a trial of the OX40 agonist ivuxolimab. The rearrangement uses TRBV7-9 and TRBJ2-7; D tentatively reads TRBD1 or TRBD2 (6 bases each). As DNA, the CDR3 is TGTGCCAGCAGCCGGCGGGACACCACCTACGAGCAGTACTTC. This codes for CASSRRDTTYEQYF.